Shown below are 4 T cell receptor beta chains from a single sample sequenced in a study of cytomegalovirus exposure and HLA in healthy donors. The table came from immunoSEQ multiplex PCR; TCRdb's copy has only in-frame clones and leaves some out. The profile shows 65,000 to 70,000 clones, around 90% of them singletons. Sequenced material: PBMCs. The receptors here all came from a man between 18 and 35 years old in good health and CMV-seronegative.

V is TRBV25-1 and J is TRBJ2-2; TRBD1 aligns across 10 bases. The V gene's germline CDR1 is MGHDK and CDR2 SYGVNS. V shed 10 bases and J 5 bases; nucleotides not matched to a gene: 4. The CDR3 length is 13 residues. This CDR3 is CATRGQGTGELFF. The CDR3, as DNA: TGTGCCACCAGGGGACAGGGGACCGGGGAGCTGTTTTTT.

The rearrangement joins TRBV5-1 to TRBJ1-4, with a possible D match to TRBD1 (6 bases). Per the germline V gene, CDR1 is SGHRS and CDR2 is YFSETQ. The V and J ends lost 3 bases and 0 bases respectively, with 9 bases between them. CDR3 length: 15 residues. The CDR3 coding sequence is TGCGCCAGCAGCTGGGGGACAACAACTAATGAAAAACTGTTTTTT. Translating it yields CASSWGTTTNEKLFF.

This clone has only a few counts. The V and J genes are TRBV15 and TRBJ2-7; no clear D. The CDR3 is made up of 16 amino acids. The germline gives CDR1 LNHNV, CDR2 YYDKDF (reference sequence). V was cut by 1 base and J by 2 bases, with 15 bases left in between. The chain's CDR3 is CATSRGTPRSAYEQYF. CDR3 in DNA: TGTGCCACCAGCAGAGGAACCCCGAGGTCAGCCTACGAGCAGTACTTC.

The chain links TRBV9 to TRBJ1-1; D unclear. CDR1 and CDR2 from the germline V gene are SGDLS and YYNGEE. The germline V and J ends were trimmed by 0 bases and 1 base, with 7 bases remaining between them. CDR3 size: 14 residues. The CDR3 coding sequence is TGTGCCAGCAGCGTAGGAAACGGGAACACTGAAGCTTTCTTT. Its protein is CASSVGNGNTEAFF.